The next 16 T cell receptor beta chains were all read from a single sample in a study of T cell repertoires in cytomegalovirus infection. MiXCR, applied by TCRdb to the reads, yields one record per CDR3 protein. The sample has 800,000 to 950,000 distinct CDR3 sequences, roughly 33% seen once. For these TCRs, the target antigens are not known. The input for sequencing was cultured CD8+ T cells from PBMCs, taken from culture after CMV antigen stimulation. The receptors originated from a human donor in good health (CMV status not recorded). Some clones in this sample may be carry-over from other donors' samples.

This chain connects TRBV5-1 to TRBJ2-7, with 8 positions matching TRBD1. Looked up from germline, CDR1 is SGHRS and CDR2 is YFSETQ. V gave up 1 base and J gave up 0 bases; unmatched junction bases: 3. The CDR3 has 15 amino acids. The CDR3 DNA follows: TGCGCCAGCAGCTTGCAACAGGGGGTCTCCTACGAGCAGTACTTC. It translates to CASSLQQGVSYEQYF.

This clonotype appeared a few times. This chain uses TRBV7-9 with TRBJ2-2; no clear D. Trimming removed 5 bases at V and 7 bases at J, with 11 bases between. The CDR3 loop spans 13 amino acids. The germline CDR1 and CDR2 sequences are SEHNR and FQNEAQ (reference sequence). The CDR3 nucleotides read TGTGCCAGCAGCCCCGCGGCGCGCGGGGAGCTGTTTTTT. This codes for CASSPAARGELFF.

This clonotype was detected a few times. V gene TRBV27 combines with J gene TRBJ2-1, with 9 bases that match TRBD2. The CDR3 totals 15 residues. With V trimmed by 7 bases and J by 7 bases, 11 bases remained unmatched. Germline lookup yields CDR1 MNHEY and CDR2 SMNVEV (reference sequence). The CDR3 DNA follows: TGTGCCAGCATCATCGCGGGGGGGCCGGGGAATGAGCAGTTCTTC. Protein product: CASIIAGGPGNEQFF.

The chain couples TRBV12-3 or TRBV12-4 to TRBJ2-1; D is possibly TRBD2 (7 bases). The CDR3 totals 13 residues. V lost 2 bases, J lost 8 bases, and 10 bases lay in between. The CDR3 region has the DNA TGTGCCAGCAGTTTAAAGGGGGGGGATGAGCAGTTCTTC. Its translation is CASSLKGGDEQFF.

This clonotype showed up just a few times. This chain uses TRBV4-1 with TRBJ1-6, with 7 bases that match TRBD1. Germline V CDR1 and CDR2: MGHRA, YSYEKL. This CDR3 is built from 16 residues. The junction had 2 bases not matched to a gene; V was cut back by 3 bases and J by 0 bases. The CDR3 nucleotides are TGCGCCAGCAGCCACGGGGACAGCTCCTATAATTCACCCCTCCACTTT. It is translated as CASSHGDSSYNSPLHF.

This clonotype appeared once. CDR3 DNA sequence: TGTGCCAGCAGCTCTACAGGCCACTACACCTTC. This codes for CASSSTGHYTF. The chain employs TRBV5-4 and TRBJ1-2; D might be TRBD1 (5 bases). The CDR3 is 11 residues long. Trimming removed 3 bases from V and 10 bases from J, with 10 bases in between. Germline-derived CDR1 and CDR2 are SGHNT and YYREEE (reference sequence). Variable domain in full (rest from reference TRBV5-4 and TRBJ1-2): ETGVTQSPTHLIKTRGQQVTLRCSSQSGHNTVSWYQQALGQGPQFIFQYYREEENGRGNFPPRFSGLQFPNYSSELNVNALELDDSALYLCASSSTGHYTFGSGTRLTVV.

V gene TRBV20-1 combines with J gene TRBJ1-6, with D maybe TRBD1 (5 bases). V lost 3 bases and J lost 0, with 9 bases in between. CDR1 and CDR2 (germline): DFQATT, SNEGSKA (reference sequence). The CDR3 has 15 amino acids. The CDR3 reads CSASKGSSYNSPLHF. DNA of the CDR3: TGCAGTGCTAGTAAGGGGAGCTCCTATAATTCACCCCTCCACTTT.

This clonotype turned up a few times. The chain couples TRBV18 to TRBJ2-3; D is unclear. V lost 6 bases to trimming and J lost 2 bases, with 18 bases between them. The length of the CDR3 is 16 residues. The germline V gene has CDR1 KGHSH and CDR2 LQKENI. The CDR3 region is CASSPVPVGLTDTQYF. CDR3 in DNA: TGTGCCAGCTCTCCGGTCCCTGTCGGGCTCACAGATACGCAGTATTTT.

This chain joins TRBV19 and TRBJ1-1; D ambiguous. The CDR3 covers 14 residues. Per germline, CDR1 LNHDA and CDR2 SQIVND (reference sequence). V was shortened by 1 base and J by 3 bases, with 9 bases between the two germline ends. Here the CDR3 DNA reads TGTGCCAGTAGTATAGGTGCCACCTACACTGAAGCTTTCTTT. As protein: CASSIGATYTEAFF.

The CDR3 DNA is TGTGCCAGCAGCCGAAATGAAGCTTTCTTT. Protein: CASSRNEAFF. The rearrangement joins TRBV7-9 to TRBJ1-1; no clear D. Looked up from germline, CDR1 is SEHNR and CDR2 is FQNEAQ (reference sequence). The CDR3 runs 10 residues. Trimming removed 5 bases from V and 7 bases from J, with 5 bases in between. The whole variable domain, remainder taken from reference TRBV7-9 and TRBJ1-1, is DTGVSQNPRHKITKRGQNVTFRCDPISEHNRLYWYRQTLGQGPEFLTYFQNEAQLEKSRLLSDRFSAERPKGSFSTLEIQRTEQGDSAMYLCASSRNEAFFGQGTRLTVV.

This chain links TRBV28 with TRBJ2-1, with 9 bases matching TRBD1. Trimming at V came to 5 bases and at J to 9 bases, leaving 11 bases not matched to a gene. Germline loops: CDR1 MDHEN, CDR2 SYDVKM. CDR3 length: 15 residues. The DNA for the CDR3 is TGTGCCAGCAGTCCCACCGGACAGGGGCCTGTTGAGCAGTTCTTC. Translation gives CASSPTGQGPVEQFF.

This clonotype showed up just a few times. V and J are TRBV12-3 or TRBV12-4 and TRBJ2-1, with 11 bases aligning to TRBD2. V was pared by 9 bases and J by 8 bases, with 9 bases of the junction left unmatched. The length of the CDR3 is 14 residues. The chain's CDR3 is CASRISGGVHEQFF. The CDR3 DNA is TGTGCCAGTAGGATTAGCGGGGGGGTACATGAGCAGTTCTTC.

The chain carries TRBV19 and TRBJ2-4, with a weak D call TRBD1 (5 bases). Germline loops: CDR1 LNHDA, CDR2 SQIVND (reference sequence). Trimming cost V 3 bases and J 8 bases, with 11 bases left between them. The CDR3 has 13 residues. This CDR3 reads CASSMGPVDIQYF. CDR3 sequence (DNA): TGTGCCAGTAGTATGGGGCCAGTCGACATTCAGTACTTC.

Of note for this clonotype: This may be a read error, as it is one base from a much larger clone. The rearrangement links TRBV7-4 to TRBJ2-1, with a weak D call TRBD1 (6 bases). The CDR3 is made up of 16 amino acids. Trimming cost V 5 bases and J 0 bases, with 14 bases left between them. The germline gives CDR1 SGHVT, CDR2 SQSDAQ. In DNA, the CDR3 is TGTGCCAGCAGCCAACTGGGGGCCAGCTCCTACAATGAGCAGTTCTTC. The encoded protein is CASSQLGASSYNEQFF.

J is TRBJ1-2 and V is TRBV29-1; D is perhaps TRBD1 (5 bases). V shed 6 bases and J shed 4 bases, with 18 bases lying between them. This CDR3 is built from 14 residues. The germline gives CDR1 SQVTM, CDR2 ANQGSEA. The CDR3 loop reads CSVIDPGGTYGYTF. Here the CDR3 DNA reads TGCAGCGTCATTGACCCCGGCGGGACCTATGGCTACACCTTC.

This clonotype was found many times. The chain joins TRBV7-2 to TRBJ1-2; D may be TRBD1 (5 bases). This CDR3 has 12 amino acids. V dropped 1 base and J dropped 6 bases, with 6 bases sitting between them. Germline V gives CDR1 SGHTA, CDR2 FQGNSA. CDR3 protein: CASSLDRNGYTF. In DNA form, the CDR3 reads TGTGCCAGCAGCTTAGACAGGAATGGCTACACCTTC.